This entry describes one TCR beta chain. Its antigen is not known. The CDR3 has 14 amino acids. Trimming took off 8 bases at V and 5 bases at J, with 15 bases between the two ends. Germline CDR1 and CDR2: MNHEY and SMNVEV (reference sequence). Samples were taken several times over chemoradiotherapy. The data were produced by immunoSEQ multiplex PCR, yet TCRdb's version contains in-frame clones alone and is incomplete. The sample records about 10,000 clones, around 67% being singletons. This record belongs to a study of chemoradiotherapy in HPV16-positive cancers. General study findings and limits: The functional HPV-specific definition rests on just two HPV16-positive patients. For HPV16-positive patients, expanding HPV-responsive T cells associated with longer recurrence-free survival.

The V and J genes are TRBV27 and TRBJ2-2, with a possible D match to TRBD1 (5 bases). The receptor's source is a human donor with HPV-associated anogenital cancer. This sample was gathered from a patient who underwent chemoradiotherapy. The CDR3 spells CASSKSRVTGELFF. CDR3 bases: TGTGCCAGCTCAAAATCCAGGGTAACCGGGGAGCTGTTTTTT.